This T cell receptor (beta chain) was sequenced for a study of response to subunit inactivated influenza vaccine (dated by TCRdb to the late 2010s). Describing the broader study: Deep quantitative profiling of the T cell receptor repertoire was used in the study to follow responses to a trivalent subunit inactivated influenza vaccine.

Based on the germline V gene, the CDR1 and CDR2 sequences are SGHDT and YYEEEE. Trimming accounts for 7 bases at V and 4 bases at J, while the number of junction bases matched to no gene is 7. From the cysteine up to the phenylalanine, the CDR3 has a length of 13 residues. Only the CDR3 part of the read is kept: 39 bases, read in frame from the first base. This clonotype has just a few counts. Its antigen remains undetermined. No much larger clone exists at a distance of one base, and base qualities are not known. Beyond this particular receptor, the publication reports: It was suggested by the authors that each seasonal influenza vaccination may recruit only a limited number of new T cells.

The library came from RT-PCR. Reads for this sample came from an Illumina HiSeq 2500. The public reads were quality trimmed at Q25 with fastp and then assembled into clones with MiXCR by TCRdb, keeping productive beta chains. Here each entry gathers all rows of one CDR3 protein and keeps the most common genes and DNA. The sample table holds some 600,000 distinct CDR3 sequences, of which 14% were seen once. Roughly 7.2% of the sample belongs to the ten largest clones. The specimen comprised PBMCs from blood, sampled about 14 days before vaccination. The receptor comes from a middle-aged man who received an inactivated influenza vaccine. Donor details come from another sample of the same person, matched by shared clones. The rearranged chain carries TRBV5-6 and TRBJ1-1, with TRBD1 identical over 7 junction bases. The CDR3 protein is CASLNRGATEAFF. The DNA reads as follows: TGTGCCAGCCTGAACAGGGGAGCCACTGAAGCTTTCTTT.